This T cell receptor (beta chain) comes out of a study of control samples from healthy donors and cancer patients. Produced via immunoSEQ multiplex PCR; TCRdb's table is partial and in-frame only. The table shows roughly 68,000 clones, with 83% occurring only once. CDR3 size: 19 residues. After removal of 11 bases from V and 2 bases from J, the junction contained 20 bases not matched to a gene. Germline V lookup: CDR1 ENHRY, CDR2 SYGVKD. The sequenced sample was blood. This receptor was identified in a man between 60 and 70 years old in good health. The chain uses TRBV10-3 and TRBJ2-3; TRBD2 aligns across 12 bases. As DNA, the CDR3 is TGTGCCGTACCCCAGCTATCGGGACTAGCGGGCCCAAACACAGATACGCAGTATTTT. Translation: CAVPQLSGLAGPNTDTQYF.